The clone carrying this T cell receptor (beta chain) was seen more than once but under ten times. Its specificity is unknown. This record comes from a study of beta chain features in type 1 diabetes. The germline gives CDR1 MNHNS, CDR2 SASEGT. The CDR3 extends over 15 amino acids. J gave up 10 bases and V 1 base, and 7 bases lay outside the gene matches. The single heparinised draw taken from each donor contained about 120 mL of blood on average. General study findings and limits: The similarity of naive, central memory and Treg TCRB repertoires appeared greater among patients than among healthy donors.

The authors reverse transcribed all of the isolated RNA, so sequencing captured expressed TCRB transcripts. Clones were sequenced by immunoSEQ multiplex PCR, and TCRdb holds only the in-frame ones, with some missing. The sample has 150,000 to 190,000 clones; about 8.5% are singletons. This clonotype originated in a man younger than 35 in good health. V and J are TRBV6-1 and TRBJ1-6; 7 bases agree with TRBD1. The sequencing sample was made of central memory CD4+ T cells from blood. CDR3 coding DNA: TGTGCCAGCAGTGAAGAGAGACAGGGAGGATCACCCCTCCACTTT. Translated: CASSEERQGGSPLHF.